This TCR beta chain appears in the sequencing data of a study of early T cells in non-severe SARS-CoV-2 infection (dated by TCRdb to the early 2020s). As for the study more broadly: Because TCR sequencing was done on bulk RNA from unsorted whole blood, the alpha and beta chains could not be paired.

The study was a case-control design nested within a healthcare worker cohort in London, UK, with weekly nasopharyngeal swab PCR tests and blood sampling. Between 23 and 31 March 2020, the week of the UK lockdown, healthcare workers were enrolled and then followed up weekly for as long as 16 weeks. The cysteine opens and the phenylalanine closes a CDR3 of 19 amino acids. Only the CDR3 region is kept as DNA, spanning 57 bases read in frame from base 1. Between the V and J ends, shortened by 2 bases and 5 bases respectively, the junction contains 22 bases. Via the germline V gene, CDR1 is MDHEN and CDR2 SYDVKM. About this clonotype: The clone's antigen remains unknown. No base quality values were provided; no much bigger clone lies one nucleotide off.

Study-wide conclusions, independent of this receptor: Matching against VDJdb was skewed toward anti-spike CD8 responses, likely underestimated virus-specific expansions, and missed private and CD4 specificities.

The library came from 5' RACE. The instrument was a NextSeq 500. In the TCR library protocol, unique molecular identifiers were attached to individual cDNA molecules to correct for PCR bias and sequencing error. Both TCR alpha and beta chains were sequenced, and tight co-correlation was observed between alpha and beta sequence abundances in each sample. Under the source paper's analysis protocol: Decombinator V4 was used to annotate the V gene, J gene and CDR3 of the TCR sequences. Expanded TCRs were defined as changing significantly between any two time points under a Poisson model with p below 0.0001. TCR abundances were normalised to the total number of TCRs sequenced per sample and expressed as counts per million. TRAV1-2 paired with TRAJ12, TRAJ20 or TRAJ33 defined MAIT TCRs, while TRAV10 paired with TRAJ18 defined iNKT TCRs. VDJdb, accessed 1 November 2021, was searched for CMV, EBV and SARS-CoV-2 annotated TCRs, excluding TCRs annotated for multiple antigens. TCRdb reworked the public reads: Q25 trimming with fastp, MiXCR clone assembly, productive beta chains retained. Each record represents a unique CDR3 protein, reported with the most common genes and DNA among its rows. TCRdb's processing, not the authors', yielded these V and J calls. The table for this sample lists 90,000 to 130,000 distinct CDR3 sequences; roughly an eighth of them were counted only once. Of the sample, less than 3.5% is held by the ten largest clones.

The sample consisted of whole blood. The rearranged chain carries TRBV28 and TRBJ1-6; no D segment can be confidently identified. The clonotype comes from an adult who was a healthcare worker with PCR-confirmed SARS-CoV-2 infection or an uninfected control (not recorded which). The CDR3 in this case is CASSLPSTSAAGHNSPLHF. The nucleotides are TGTGCCAGCAGTTTACCCAGCACGAGCGCAGCCGGACATAATTCACCCCTCCACTTT.